The 14 T cell receptor beta chains below come from one sample, sequenced in a study of shared clonotypes between healthy human individuals. Generated by immunoSEQ multiplex PCR, the TCRdb table keeps only in-frame clones and is missing some. The sample shows some 2.1 million clones, roughly 95% of them seen only once. The sample consisted of naive CD4+ T cells sorted from blood. The subset denotes: CD45RA+ positively selected. Receptors originate from a man aged 18 to 30 in good health.

The chain recombines TRBV2 with TRBJ1-5; 9 bases align to TRBD1. The CDR3 is 17 residues long. The junction had 16 bases not matched to a gene; V was cut back by 6 bases and J by 7 bases. Germline CDR1 SNHLY, CDR2 FYNNEI. CDR3 amino acids: CASSPTGGAENFQPQHF. Here the CDR3 DNA reads TGTGCCAGCAGCCCCACAGGGGGCGCGGAGAATTTCCAGCCCCAGCATTTT.

CDR3 coding DNA: TGTGCCAGCACCGATTCAGGGGTCGCTCCCTACGAGCAGTACTTC. Translating it yields CASTDSGVAPYEQYF. The rearrangement links TRBV6-6 to TRBJ2-7, with a possible D match to TRBD1 (6 bases). Germline CDR1 reads MNHNY; CDR2 reads SVGAGI (reference sequence). This CDR3 has 15 amino acids. V was shortened by 7 bases and J by 2 bases, with 18 bases between the two germline ends.

V gene TRBV10-3 combines with J gene TRBJ2-5; TRBD1 aligns across 7 bases. The V gene end was trimmed by 1 base and the J gene end by 1 base; junction bases not matched to a gene: 9. CDR3 length equals 17 residues. Germline V lookup: CDR1 ENHRY, CDR2 SYGVKD. The CDR3 reads CAISEYNSRDSQETQYF. CDR3 DNA sequence: TGTGCCATCAGTGAGTATAACTCCCGGGACAGCCAAGAGACCCAGTACTTC.

The rearrangement uses TRBV5-1 and TRBJ2-2, with 7 positions matching TRBD1. Trimming at V came to 0 bases and at J to 4 bases, leaving 6 bases not matched to a gene. Germline CDR1 SGHRS, CDR2 YFSETQ. This CDR3 region has 16 residues. CDR3 nucleotide sequence: TGCGCCAGCAGCTTGGAAGGGGGCCGTGGCACCGGGGAGCTGTTTTTT. Amino acids: CASSLEGGRGTGELFF.

Remarks on this clone: The junction and the germline gene differ at one end; a read error may be behind it. V is TRBV6-5 and J is TRBJ1-2, with a possible D match to TRBD1 (6 bases). In germline, CDR1 is MNHEY, CDR2 SVGAGI. The CDR3 runs to 15 residues. The CDR3 is CASSYSTGLRYGYTF. In DNA, the CDR3 is TGTGCCAGCAGCTACTCGACAGGACTCCGCTATGGCTACACCTTC.

Regarding this clone: This sample also contains other DNA sequences that code for the same CDR3. The chain is built from TRBV7-2 and TRBJ1-3; D call uncertain. Trimming stripped 4 bases from V and 7 bases from J, with 14 bases between. Germline loops: CDR1 SGHTA, CDR2 FQGNSA. This CDR3 contains 14 residues. For the CDR3, the DNA is TGTGCCAGCAGCTCCGGACTCTCGGGGAACACCATATATTTT. Amino acid sequence: CASSSGLSGNTIYF.

V is TRBV10-3 and J is TRBJ2-2, with D unresolved. Looked up from germline, CDR1 is ENHRY and CDR2 is SYGVKD. The CDR3 sequence is 15 residues long. V was cut by 4 bases and J by 6 bases, with 15 bases left in between. The CDR3 is CAISAYSPGAGELFF. The CDR3 DNA is TGTGCCATCAGTGCTTACTCGCCAGGAGCCGGGGAGCTGTTTTTT.

This chain joins TRBV30 and TRBJ2-5; possible D gene TRBD2, 6 bases. V was cut by 1 base and J by 4 bases, with 13 bases left in between. Germline CDR1 is GTSNPN and CDR2 is SVGIG (reference sequence). This CDR3 is 14 amino acids long. CDR3 DNA sequence: TGTGCCTGGAGTGGAGTGGGACTGGGAGAGACCCAGTACTTC. Translation: CAWSGVGLGETQYF.

This chain uses TRBV7-2 with TRBJ2-3; weak D call: TRBD2 (6 bases). The CDR3 has 14 residues. Germline loops: CDR1 SGHTA, CDR2 FQGNSA. V was cut by 5 bases and J by 5 bases, with 14 bases left in between. Here the CDR3 reads CASSRTNTQDTQYF. The CDR3 nucleotides read TGTGCCAGCAGCCGGACTAATACACAAGATACGCAGTATTTT.

V and J are TRBV19 and TRBJ1-1; D perhaps matches TRBD1 (5 bases). The ends were cut back, 11 bases at V and 0 bases at J, with 13 bases in the middle. The length of the CDR3 is 13 residues. Germline CDR1 reads LNHDA; CDR2 reads SQIVND (reference sequence). CDR3 sequence (DNA): TGTGCCGGCTCGGACACTTTGAACACTGAAGCTTTCTTT. This sequence encodes CAGSDTLNTEAFF.

This clone appeared many times. Additional DNA sequences in this sample encode the identical CDR3. The rearrangement joins TRBV29-1 to TRBJ1-1; D unresolved. CDR3 length: 11 amino acids. Looked up from germline, CDR1 is SQVTM and CDR2 is ANQGSEA. The ends were cut back, 3 bases at V and 1 base at J, with 3 bases in the middle. The CDR3 DNA sequence: TGCAGCGTTGAGGGGAACACTGAAGCTTTCTTT. This gives the protein CSVEGNTEAFF. Based on the CDR3 plus reference TRBV29-1 and TRBJ1-1, the full variable domain is SAVISQKPSRDICQRGTSLTIQCQVDSQVTMMFWYRQQPGQSLTLIATANQGSEATYESGFVIDKFPISRPNLTFSTLTVSNMSPEDSSIYLCSVEGNTEAFFGQGTRLTVV.

The chain is built from TRBV13 and TRBJ1-2, with D maybe TRBD1 (6 bases). Trimming pared 4 bases from V and 8 bases from J, leaving 17 bases between. The CDR3 is 14 amino acids. The germline V gene has CDR1 PRHDT and CDR2 FYEKMQ (reference sequence). The CDR3 DNA follows: TGTGCCAGCAGCTCACCCCGGGACAAAGGGGGCTACACCTTC. As protein: CASSSPRDKGGYTF.

This clone was seen more than once but under ten times. The chain uses TRBV7-2 and TRBJ1-6, with D hard to call. V gave up 7 bases and J gave up 4 bases, with 17 bases separating them. Germline V gene sequence: CDR1 SGHTA, CDR2 FQGNSA. CDR3 length equals 16 residues. CDR3 sequence: CASKALFLGYNSPLHF. As DNA, the CDR3 is TGTGCCAGCAAAGCCCTGTTCCTGGGGTATAATTCACCCCTCCACTTT.

As to this clone: Other DNA sequences in this specimen translate into the identical CDR3. The chain joins TRBV10-3 to TRBJ2-7; D is possibly TRBD1 (5 bases). CDR1 and CDR2 (germline): ENHRY, SYGVKD. The CDR3 runs 11 residues. The ends were cut back, 7 bases at V and 6 bases at J, with 10 bases in the middle. CDR3 DNA: TGTGCCATCACCAGGGCCGGCGAGCAGTACTTC. As protein: CAITRAGEQYF.